The next 14 T cell receptor beta chains were all read from a single sample in a study of cytomegalovirus exposure and HLA in healthy donors. PCR employed 60 Vbeta and 13 Jbeta primers. This table comes from immunoSEQ multiplex PCR, and its TCRdb copy is limited to in-frame clones, with some not included. The sample consists of approximately 100,000 clones, about three quarters of them appearing once. The sample consisted of PBMCs. These receptors all come from a woman aged 40-49 years in good health and CMV-seropositive.

The V call is TRBV25-1, the J call TRBJ1-6, with 7 positions matching TRBD1. The CDR3 loop spans 14 amino acids. Per germline, CDR1 MGHDK and CDR2 SYGVNS. With 6 bases clipped from V and 7 bases from J, the junction kept 6 bases outside the gene matches. Here the CDR3 reads CASSRQGQNSPLHF. CDR3 sequence (DNA): TGTGCCAGCAGCCGACAGGGCCAGAATTCACCCCTCCACTTT. Complete variable domain (other parts from reference TRBV25-1 and TRBJ1-6): EADIYQTPRYLVIGTGKKITLECSQTMGHDKMYWYQQDPGMELHLIHYSYGVNSTEKGDLSSESTVSRIRTEHFPLTLESARPSHTSQYLCASSRQGQNSPLHFGNGTRLTVT.

This chain connects TRBV5-4 to TRBJ1-1, with a possible D match to TRBD1 (5 bases). Germline V lookup: CDR1 SGHNT, CDR2 YYREEE (reference sequence). The V and J ends lost 0 bases and 0 bases respectively, with 15 bases between them. This CDR3 is built from 17 residues. This CDR3 is CASSLGGAPPMNTEAFF. The CDR3 DNA reads TGTGCCAGCAGCTTGGGTGGGGCGCCCCCGATGAACACTGAAGCTTTCTTT.

This chain joins TRBV2 and TRBJ2-7, with D perhaps TRBD1 (6 bases). The germline V and J ends were trimmed by 8 bases and 6 bases, with 17 bases remaining between them. The CDR3 consists of 13 residues. Germline CDR1 and CDR2: SNHLY and FYNNEI. CDR3 sequence (DNA): TGTGCCAGCGGCCGGGACACTTCTGCCGAGCAGTACTTC. Translation gives CASGRDTSAEQYF.

This clone was seen only a few times. This chain uses TRBV15 with TRBJ1-5; possibly TRBD1 for D (5 bases). The CDR3 consists of 15 residues. V gave up 0 bases and J gave up 6 bases, with 12 bases separating them. The V gene's germline CDR1 is LNHNV and CDR2 YYDKDF (reference sequence). CDR3 sequence: CATSRDLGGGQPQHF. Here the CDR3 DNA reads TGTGCCACCAGCAGAGATCTGGGGGGGGGTCAGCCCCAGCATTTT.

This chain joins TRBV7-9 and TRBJ2-1; the D gene is possibly TRBD1 (5 bases). The ends were cut back, 3 bases at V and 8 bases at J, with 14 bases in the middle. The CDR3 length is 14 residues. The germline gives CDR1 SEHNR, CDR2 FQNEAQ (reference sequence). The chain's CDR3 is CASSFAGFPHEQFF. The CDR3 DNA reads TGTGCCAGCAGCTTCGCAGGGTTTCCCCATGAGCAGTTCTTC.

The chain joins TRBV15 to TRBJ1-5; D is perhaps TRBD1 (6 bases). Germline V gene lookup returns CDR1 LNHNV and CDR2 YYDKDF (reference sequence). This CDR3 has 15 residues. Trimming took 1 base from V and 3 from J, leaving 10 bases between them. The DNA of the CDR3 is TGTGCCACCAGCAGAGGACAGGTCGACAATCAGCCCCAGCATTTT. Encoded protein: CATSRGQVDNQPQHF.

The V and J genes are TRBV27 and TRBJ1-6, with D hard to call. This CDR3 comprises 13 residues. Germline-derived CDR1 and CDR2 are MNHEY and SMNVEV (reference sequence). With 5 bases removed from V and 8 bases from J, the gap between germline ends came to 10 bases. CDR3 coding DNA: TGTGCCAGCAGTCTTCTTTTCGATTCACCCCTCCACTTT. Translation: CASSLLFDSPLHF.

The gene calls are TRBV30 and TRBJ1-5; D is perhaps TRBD1 (5 bases). Trimming took 6 bases from V and 7 from J, leaving 19 bases between them. Germline CDR1 GTSNPN, CDR2 SVGIG (reference sequence). This CDR3 comprises 14 residues. The CDR3 nucleotides read TGTGCCTGTCAGGGAGGTGGAAGGGGACAGCCCCAGCATTTT. Its protein product is CACQGGGRGQPQHF.

The J gene is TRBJ1-1, the V gene TRBV5-4; TRBD1 matches 7 bases. The CDR3 is 13 amino acids. Germline V lookup: CDR1 SGHNT, CDR2 YYREEE (reference sequence). J lost 11 bases, V lost 3 bases, and 10 bases had no gene match. CDR3 sequence reads: CASSSADRRVAFF. The CDR3 DNA reads TGTGCCAGCAGCTCGGCGGACAGGCGAGTCGCTTTCTTT.

The sample holds one count of this clone. This rearrangement joins TRBV7-9 to TRBJ2-7; 7 bases are shared with TRBD1. Germline V lookup: CDR1 SEHNR, CDR2 FQNEAQ (reference sequence). The CDR3 spans 15 residues. Trimming cost V 5 bases and J 2 bases; bases outside gene matches: 9. The CDR3 nucleotides read TGTGCCAGCAGCCTCAGCCGGGACAGAGCCTACGAGCAGTACTTC. It is translated as CASSLSRDRAYEQYF.

The V and J genes are TRBV25-1 and TRBJ2-6; tentative D call: TRBD1 (6 bases). The CDR3 runs 15 residues. Trimming removed 3 bases at V and 0 bases at J, with 6 bases between. Germline V lookup: CDR1 MGHDK, CDR2 SYGVNS. Here the CDR3 reads CASSDRGSGANVLTF. CDR3 DNA: TGTGCCAGCAGTGACAGGGGCTCTGGGGCCAACGTCCTGACTTTC.

This clone was detected only once. V gene TRBV7-9 combines with J gene TRBJ1-5; D uncertain. This CDR3 is 12 amino acids long. Germline V gene sequence: CDR1 SEHNR, CDR2 FQNEAQ (reference sequence). V was shortened by 8 bases and J by 3 bases, with 8 bases between the two germline ends. In DNA, the CDR3 is TGTGCCAGCGGAGACCCCAATCAGCCCCAGCATTTT. This codes for CASGDPNQPQHF.

V usage is TRBV10-3 and J usage is TRBJ1-1; 7 positions match TRBD1. From germline, CDR1 is ENHRY and CDR2 SYGVKD. This CDR3 has 13 amino acids. Unmatched junction bases numbered 11, after V lost 10 bases and J lost 6 bases. CDR3 region: CATRRGREAEAFF. DNA of the CDR3: TGTGCCACGAGGAGGGGGCGCGAGGCTGAAGCTTTCTTT.

Notes on this clone: Other DNA variants within this sample encode the same CDR3. The chain employs TRBV10-3 and TRBJ2-6, with D possibly TRBD2 on 5 matching bases. Trimming removed 3 bases at V and 0 bases at J, with 6 bases between. The CDR3 totals 15 residues. Per the germline V gene, CDR1 is ENHRY and CDR2 is SYGVKD. The CDR3 spells CAISDGGSGANVLTF. CDR3 coding DNA: TGTGCCATCAGTGATGGAGGCTCTGGGGCCAACGTCCTGACTTTC.